This entry lists 27 T cell receptor beta chains sequenced from one sample in a study of T cell changes during pregnancy in multiple sclerosis. Here immunoSEQ multiplex PCR was the method, and the copy in TCRdb shows in-frame clones only, minus some. Here the sample spans about 55,000 clones, about 90% being singletons. The sequences come from CD4+ T cells from peripheral blood mononuclear cells, collected in the first trimester of pregnancy. The receptor set was obtained from a female donor with multiple sclerosis, enrolled in a pregnancy study.

As concerns this clone: At the DNA level, this CDR3 is encoded by other sequences in the same sample as well. The V and J genes are TRBV30 and TRBJ1-5; no clear D gene. This CDR3 has 13 residues. Germline V gene sequence: CDR1 GTSNPN, CDR2 SVGIG (reference sequence). Between the trimmed V and J ends, which lost 3 bases and 0 bases, there was a span of 6 bases. In DNA form, the CDR3 reads TGTGCCTGGAGCCGAGATAGCAATCAGCCCCAGCATTTT. Protein sequence: CAWSRDSNQPQHF.

CDR3 amino acids: CASSFFQTGGAGYTF. In DNA, the CDR3 is TGTGCCAGCAGCTTTTTCCAAACAGGGGGCGCTGGCTACACCTTC. The rearrangement joins TRBV7-9 to TRBJ1-2; 9 bases agree with TRBD1. The trim removed 3 bases at V and 7 bases at J, leaving 9 bases unmatched. Germline V lookup: CDR1 SEHNR, CDR2 FQNEAQ (reference sequence). This CDR3 is built from 15 residues. Based on the CDR3 plus reference TRBV7-9 and TRBJ1-2, the full variable domain is DTGVSQNPRHKITKRGQNVTFRCDPISEHNRLYWYRQTLGQGPEFLTYFQNEAQLEKSRLLSDRFSAERPKGSFSTLEIQRTEQGDSAMYLCASSFFQTGGAGYTFGSGTRLTVV.

The rearrangement links TRBV29-1 to TRBJ2-7; the D is unclear. V lost 4 bases and J 0 bases, leaving 10 bases between the germline ends. The CDR3 spans 13 residues. From germline, CDR1 is SQVTM and CDR2 ANQGSEA. The CDR3 is CSVGVRSSYEQYF. CDR3 in DNA: TGCAGCGTTGGAGTAAGGAGCTCCTACGAGCAGTACTTC.

The chain is built from TRBV19 and TRBJ1-6; 8 nucleotides agree with TRBD1. This CDR3 contains 14 residues. The ends lost 5 bases at V and 6 bases at J; junction bases unmatched: 3. Germline V gene lookup returns CDR1 LNHDA and CDR2 SQIVND (reference sequence). The CDR3: CASSAGGLNSPLHF. The CDR3 DNA sequence: TGTGCCAGTAGTGCAGGGGGCCTTAATTCACCCCTCCACTTT.

A remark on this clone: At the DNA level, this CDR3 is encoded by other sequences in the same sample as well. The chain couples TRBV6-5 to TRBJ2-1, with D possibly TRBD2 on 5 matching bases. Germline loops: CDR1 MNHEY, CDR2 SVGAGI. The V end was cut by 6 bases, the J end by 0 bases, with 12 bases between. The CDR3 consists of 15 residues. CDR3 nucleotide sequence: TGTGCCAGCAGCCCCACTGGGAGCTCCTACAATGAGCAGTTCTTC. This translates into CASSPTGSSYNEQFF.

The V gene is TRBV7-6, the J gene TRBJ2-5, with D unresolved. CDR1 and CDR2 from the germline V gene are SGHVS and FNYEAQ. This CDR3 contains 12 residues. V dropped 4 bases and J dropped 5 bases, with 8 bases sitting between them. CDR3 amino acids: CASSSLGETQYF. The CDR3 DNA follows: TGTGCCAGCAGCTCCCTCGGGGAGACCCAGTACTTC.

CDR3 DNA sequence: TGTGCCAGCAGCGTAGGAAATAGCGGGACGACAGATACGCAGTATTTT. It yields the protein CASSVGNSGTTDTQYF. The rearrangement links TRBV9 to TRBJ2-3; TRBD2 matches 8 bases. After removal of 0 bases from V and 3 bases from J, the junction contained 6 bases not matched to a gene. This CDR3 spans 16 amino acids. The germline gives CDR1 SGDLS, CDR2 YYNGEE.

The rearrangement links TRBV5-1 to TRBJ1-5; D is unclear. Between the trimmed V and J ends, which lost 2 bases and 7 bases, there was a span of 13 bases. Germline CDR1 is SGHRS and CDR2 is YFSETQ. This CDR3 region has 14 residues. In nucleotides, the CDR3 is TGCGCCAGCAGCTTCTTTGTAGCAAGCCAGCCCCAGCATTTT. This sequence encodes CASSFFVASQPQHF.

In this sample, this clone turned up a few times. The chain combines TRBV5-4 with TRBJ1-2; 7 nucleotides align to TRBD1. The CDR3 length is 14 residues. Germline trimming cut 4 bases from V and 5 bases from J; bases unmatched to any gene: 8. Germline loops: CDR1 SGHNT, CDR2 YYREEE (reference sequence). The CDR3 spells CASSLPDRFYGYTF. In DNA form, the CDR3 reads TGTGCCAGCAGCCTCCCGGACAGGTTTTATGGCTACACCTTC.

The J gene is TRBJ2-5, the V gene TRBV4-1; perhaps TRBD2 as D (5 bases). This CDR3 has 17 residues. Germline loops: CDR1 MGHRA, CDR2 YSYEKL. V lost 1 base and J lost 2, with 17 bases in between. The CDR3 nucleotides are TGCGCCAGCAGCCAAGGGGGTCAGGTACGGGATCAAGAGACCCAGTACTTC. Its translation: CASSQGGQVRDQETQYF.

This clone was detected once. The rearrangement links TRBV4-1 to TRBJ1-4; D is undetermined. Germline loops: CDR1 MGHRA, CDR2 YSYEKL. This CDR3 contains 13 residues. V lost 4 bases and J lost 7, with 10 bases in between. CDR3 DNA: TGCGCCAGCAGCCTCCTACCTACTGAAAAACTGTTTTTT. Translating gives CASSLLPTEKLFF.

V gene TRBV10-3 combines with J gene TRBJ2-2, with TRBD2 as a possible D gene (5 bases). Germline CDR1 ENHRY, CDR2 SYGVKD. The V end was cut by 6 bases, the J end by 8 bases, with 13 bases between. The CDR3 contains 13 residues. The CDR3 here is CAIRRTVGGELFF. Here the CDR3 DNA reads TGTGCCATCAGGAGGACTGTAGGAGGGGAGCTGTTTTTT.

The gene calls are TRBV7-3 and TRBJ2-1, with D unresolved. V lost 2 bases, J lost 0 bases, and 8 bases lay in between. Germline CDR1 and CDR2: SGHTA and FQGTGA. The CDR3 contains 15 residues. The CDR3 region is CASSLAESSYNEQFF. The CDR3 region has the DNA TGTGCCAGCAGCTTAGCGGAAAGCTCCTACAATGAGCAGTTCTTC. Drawing the rest from reference TRBV7-3 and TRBJ2-1, the complete variable domain is GAGVSQTPSNKVTEKGKYVELRCDPISGHTALYWYRQSLGQGPEFLIYFQGTGAADDSGLPNDRFFAVRPEGSVSTLKIQRTERGDSAVYLCASSLAESSYNEQFFGPGTRLTVL.

The chain has TRBV6-5 and TRBJ1-1; 7 nucleotides agree with TRBD1. V dropped 4 bases and J dropped 4; count of bases not matched to a gene: 9. Germline V lookup: CDR1 MNHEY, CDR2 SVGAGI. The CDR3 is 15 amino acids. Here the CDR3 reads CASSSPDRSSTEAFF. The CDR3 nucleotides read TGTGCCAGCAGTTCTCCGGACAGGTCGAGCACTGAAGCTTTCTTT.

This clone showed up just a few times. This chain links TRBV2 with TRBJ2-5, with TRBD1 identical over 10 bases. Germline V gene lookup returns CDR1 SNHLY and CDR2 FYNNEI. The junction had 9 bases not matched to a gene; V was cut back by 6 bases and J by 5 bases. The CDR3 totals 15 residues. The CDR3 is CASRRDRGVMETQYF. DNA of the CDR3: TGTGCCAGCAGGAGGGACAGGGGCGTGATGGAGACCCAGTACTTC.

This chain connects TRBV29-1 to TRBJ2-2, with 10 bases lining up with TRBD1. Germline loops: CDR1 SQVTM, CDR2 ANQGSEA. The CDR3 is 14 residues long. Trimming took 7 bases from V and 7 from J; bases not matched to a gene: 9. The CDR3 DNA reads TGCAGCGCTGCGACAGGGGGCGGTATCGGGGAGCTGTTTTTT. This translates into CSAATGGGIGELFF.

The chain recombines TRBV5-1 with TRBJ2-1, with 8 bases aligning to TRBD2. Germline CDR1 is SGHRS and CDR2 is YFSETQ. The CDR3 contains 16 residues. The V segment lost 4 bases and the J segment 7 bases; nucleotides outside the gene matches: 13. The chain's CDR3 is CASSPKTSVWENEQFF. The CDR3 bases are TGCGCCAGCAGCCCAAAGACTAGCGTTTGGGAGAATGAGCAGTTCTTC.

The gene calls are TRBV13 and TRBJ1-3; perhaps TRBD1 as D (5 bases). This CDR3 has 15 residues. Trimming stripped 4 bases from V and 1 base from J, with 11 bases between. CDR1 and CDR2 from the germline V gene are PRHDT and FYEKMQ (reference sequence). The CDR3 loop is CASSSQGRSGNTIYF. CDR3 sequence (DNA): TGTGCCAGCAGCTCCCAGGGTCGGTCTGGAAACACCATATATTTT.

The chain joins TRBV9 to TRBJ1-6, with a tentative D call TRBD1 (6 bases). The V end was cut by 3 bases, the J end by 11 bases, with 15 bases between. Per the germline V gene, CDR1 is SGDLS and CDR2 is YYNGEE. This CDR3 contains 14 residues. The CDR3 region is CASSAGWQGTPLHF. The CDR3 DNA reads as TGTGCCAGCAGCGCCGGGTGGCAGGGGACACCCCTCCACTTT.

The gene calls are TRBV13 and TRBJ2-3, with 9 nucleotides matching TRBD1. This CDR3 region has 13 residues. The germline V gene encodes CDR1 PRHDT and CDR2 FYEKMQ (reference sequence). J gave up 8 bases and V 5 bases, and 5 bases lay outside the gene matches. For the CDR3, the DNA is TGTGCCAGCAGCGAGACAGGGGGAGGTACGCAGTATTTT. Residues: CASSETGGGTQYF.

The rearrangement uses TRBV11-2 and TRBJ2-2; no definite D call. The CDR3 sequence is 14 residues long. V lost 5 bases, J lost 2 bases, and 9 bases lay in between. Germline assignment: CDR1 SGHAT and CDR2 FQNNGV. This CDR3 is CASSTNANTGELFF. CDR3 bases: TGTGCCAGCAGCACAAACGCTAACACCGGGGAGCTGTTTTTT.

A remark on this clone: Relative to the germline gene, one junction end is altered; a read error may explain this. This chain connects TRBV5-6 to TRBJ1-2, with 7 bases identical to TRBD1. The germline CDR1 and CDR2 sequences are SGHDT and YYEEEE. The CDR3 loop spans 13 amino acids. CDR3 sequence reads: CASSLDRLPGYTF. CDR3 nucleotides: TGTGCCAGCAGTTTGGACAGGTTACCTGGCTACACCTTC. Using reference TRBV5-6 and TRBJ1-2 for the parts outside the CDR3, the full variable domain is DAGVTQSPTHLIKTRGQQVTLRCSPKSGHDTVSWYQQALGQGPQFIFQYYEEEERQRGNFPDRFSGHQFPNYSSELNVNALLLGDSALYLCASSLDRLPGYTFGSGTRLTVV.

This sequence joins TRBV7-2 and TRBJ2-1, with 9 bases aligning to TRBD1. Germline lookup yields CDR1 SGHTA and CDR2 FQGNSA. Trimming cost V 2 bases and J 5 bases; bases outside gene matches: 4. This CDR3 spans 15 amino acids. The DNA of the CDR3 is TGTGCCAGCAGCTTAACCGGGACAGGGAACAATGAGCAGTTCTTC. This translates into CASSLTGTGNNEQFF.

V is TRBV7-9 and J is TRBJ1-1; D gene unclear. The CDR3 sequence is 12 residues long. Deletions cut 4 bases from V and 1 base from J, with 4 bases between. The germline gives CDR1 SEHNR, CDR2 FQNEAQ (reference sequence). The CDR3, as DNA: TGTGCCAGCAGCTATCGGAACACTGAAGCTTTCTTT. Translating gives CASSYRNTEAFF.

The chain links TRBV6-5 to TRBJ1-2; D is ambiguous. The CDR3 consists of 13 residues. CDR1 is MNHEY and CDR2 is SVGAGI in the germline V gene. With 1 base removed from V and 6 bases from J, the gap between germline ends came to 9 bases. The chain's CDR3 is CASSYLPADGYTF. The CDR3 coding sequence is TGTGCCAGCAGTTACTTACCGGCGGATGGCTACACCTTC.

The V gene is TRBV27, the J gene TRBJ1-2; 7 positions agree with TRBD1. Germline CDR1 is MNHEY and CDR2 is SMNVEV (reference sequence). Trimming at V came to 4 bases and at J to 0 bases, leaving 11 bases not matched to a gene. This CDR3 is built from 17 residues. Written as DNA, the CDR3 is TGTGCCAGCAGTTCCGCCGGTTGGGACAGCCCTAACTATGGCTACACCTTC. Encoded protein: CASSSAGWDSPNYGYTF.

The chain has TRBV5-6 and TRBJ1-1; D might be TRBD1 (5 bases). The CDR3 has 14 residues. CDR1 and CDR2 from the germline V gene are SGHDT and YYEEEE. The V end lost 4 bases, the J end lost 4 bases, and 14 bases lay between the germline ends. The CDR3 DNA sequence: TGTGCCAGCAGCAGGGGACTTACGGCCACTGAAGCTTTCTTT. The encoded protein is CASSRGLTATEAFF.